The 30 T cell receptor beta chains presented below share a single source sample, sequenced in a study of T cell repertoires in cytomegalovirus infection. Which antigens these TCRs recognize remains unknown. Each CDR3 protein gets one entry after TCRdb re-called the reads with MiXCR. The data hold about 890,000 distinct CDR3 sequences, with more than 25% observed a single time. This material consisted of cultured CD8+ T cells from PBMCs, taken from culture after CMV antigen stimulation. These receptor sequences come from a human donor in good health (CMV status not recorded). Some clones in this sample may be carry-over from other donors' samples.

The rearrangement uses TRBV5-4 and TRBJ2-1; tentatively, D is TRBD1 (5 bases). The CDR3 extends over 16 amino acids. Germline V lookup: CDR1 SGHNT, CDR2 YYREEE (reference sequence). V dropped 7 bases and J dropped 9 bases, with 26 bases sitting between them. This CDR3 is CASPYLEIPPRGEQFF. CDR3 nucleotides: TGTGCCAGCCCCTACCTGGAGATCCCCCCAAGGGGTGAGCAGTTCTTC. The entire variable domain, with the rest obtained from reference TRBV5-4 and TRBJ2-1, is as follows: ETGVTQSPTHLIKTRGQQVTLRCSSQSGHNTVSWYQQALGQGPQFIFQYYREEENGRGNFPPRFSGLQFPNYSSELNVNALELDDSALYLCASPYLEIPPRGEQFFGPGTRLTVL.

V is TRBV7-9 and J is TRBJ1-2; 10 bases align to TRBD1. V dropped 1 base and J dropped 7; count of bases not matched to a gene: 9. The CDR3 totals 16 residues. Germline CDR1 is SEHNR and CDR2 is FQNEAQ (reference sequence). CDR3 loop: CASSLGAGTGAGGYTF. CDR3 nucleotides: TGTGCCAGCAGCTTAGGTGCCGGGACAGGGGCAGGTGGCTACACCTTC.

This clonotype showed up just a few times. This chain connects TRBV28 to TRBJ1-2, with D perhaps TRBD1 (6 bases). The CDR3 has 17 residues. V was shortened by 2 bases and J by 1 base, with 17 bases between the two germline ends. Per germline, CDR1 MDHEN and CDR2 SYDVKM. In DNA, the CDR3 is TGTGCCAGCAGTTTACCCTACTTTACAGGGATTAACTATGGCTACACCTTC. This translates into CASSLPYFTGINYGYTF.

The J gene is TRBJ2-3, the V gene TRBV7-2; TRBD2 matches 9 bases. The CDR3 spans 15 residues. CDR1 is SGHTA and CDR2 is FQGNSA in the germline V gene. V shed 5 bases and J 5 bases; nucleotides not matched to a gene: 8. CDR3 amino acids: CASSPRGGGLDTQYF. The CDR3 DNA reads TGTGCCAGCAGCCCGCGGGGGGGGGGCCTAGATACGCAGTATTTT.

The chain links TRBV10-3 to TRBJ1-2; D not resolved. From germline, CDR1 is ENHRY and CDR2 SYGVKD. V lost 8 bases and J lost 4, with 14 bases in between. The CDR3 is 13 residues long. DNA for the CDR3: TGTGCCATCCCAGGAAGAGGGATCTATGGCTACACCTTC. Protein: CAIPGRGIYGYTF.

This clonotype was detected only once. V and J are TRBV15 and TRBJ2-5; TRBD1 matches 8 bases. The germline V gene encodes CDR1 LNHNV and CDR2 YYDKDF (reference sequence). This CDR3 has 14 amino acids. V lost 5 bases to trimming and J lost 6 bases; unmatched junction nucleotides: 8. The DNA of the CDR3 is TGTGCCACCAGCCCCCAGGGGGCTCTGAAGACCCAGTACTTC. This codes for CATSPQGALKTQYF.

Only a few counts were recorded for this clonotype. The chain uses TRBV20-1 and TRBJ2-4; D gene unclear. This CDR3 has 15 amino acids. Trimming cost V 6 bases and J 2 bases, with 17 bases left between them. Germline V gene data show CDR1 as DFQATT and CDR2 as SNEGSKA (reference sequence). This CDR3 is CSAKSSTHSKNIQYF. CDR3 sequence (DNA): TGCAGTGCAAAAAGCTCGACGCACTCCAAAAACATTCAGTACTTC.

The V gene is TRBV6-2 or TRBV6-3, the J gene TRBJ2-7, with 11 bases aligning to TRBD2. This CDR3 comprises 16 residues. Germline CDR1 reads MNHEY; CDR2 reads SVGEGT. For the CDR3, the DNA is TGTGCCAGCTGTTACTCGAAACTAGCGGGGGACTACGAGCAGTACGTC. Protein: CASCYSKLAGDYEQYV.

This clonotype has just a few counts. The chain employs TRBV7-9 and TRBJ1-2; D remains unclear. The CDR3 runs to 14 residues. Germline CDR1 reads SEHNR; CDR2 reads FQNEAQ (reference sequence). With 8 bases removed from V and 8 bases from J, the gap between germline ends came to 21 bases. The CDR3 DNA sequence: TGTGCCAGCCTGGACGGGAAAAGCTATGGCGGCTACACCTTC. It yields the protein CASLDGKSYGGYTF.

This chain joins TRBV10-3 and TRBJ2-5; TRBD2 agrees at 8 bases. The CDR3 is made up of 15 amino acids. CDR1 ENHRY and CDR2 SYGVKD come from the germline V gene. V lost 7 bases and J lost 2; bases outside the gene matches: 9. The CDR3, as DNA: TGTGCCATCACCAAAGGAGAGCGGGGGCAAGAGACCCAGTACTTC. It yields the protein CAITKGERGQETQYF.

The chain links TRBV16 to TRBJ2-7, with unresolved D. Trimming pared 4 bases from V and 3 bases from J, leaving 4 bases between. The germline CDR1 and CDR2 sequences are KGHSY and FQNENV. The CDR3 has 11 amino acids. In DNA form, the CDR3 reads TGTGCCAGCAGCCGCTACTACGAGCAGTACTTC. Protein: CASSRYYEQYF.

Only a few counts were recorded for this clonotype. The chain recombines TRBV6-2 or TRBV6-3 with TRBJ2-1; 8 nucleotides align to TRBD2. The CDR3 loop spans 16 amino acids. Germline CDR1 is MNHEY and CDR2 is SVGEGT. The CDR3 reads CAIKRGPRGDYNEQFF. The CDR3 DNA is TGTGCGATCAAGAGGGGACCGCGGGGGGATTACAATGAGCAGTTCTTC.

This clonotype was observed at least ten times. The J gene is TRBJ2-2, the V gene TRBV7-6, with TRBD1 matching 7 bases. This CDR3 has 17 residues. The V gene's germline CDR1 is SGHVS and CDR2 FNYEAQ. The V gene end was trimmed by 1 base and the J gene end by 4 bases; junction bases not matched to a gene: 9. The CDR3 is CASSLVSHRGGTGELFF. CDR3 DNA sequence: TGTGCCAGCAGCTTAGTTTCCCACAGGGGCGGCACCGGGGAGCTGTTTTTT.

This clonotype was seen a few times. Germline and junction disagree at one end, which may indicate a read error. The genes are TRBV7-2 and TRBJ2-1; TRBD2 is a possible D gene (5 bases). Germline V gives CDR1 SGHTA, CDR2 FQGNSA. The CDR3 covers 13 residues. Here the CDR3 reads CASSISDGLERFF. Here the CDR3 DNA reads TGTGCCAGCAGCATTAGCGACGGCCTCGAGCGGTTCTTC.

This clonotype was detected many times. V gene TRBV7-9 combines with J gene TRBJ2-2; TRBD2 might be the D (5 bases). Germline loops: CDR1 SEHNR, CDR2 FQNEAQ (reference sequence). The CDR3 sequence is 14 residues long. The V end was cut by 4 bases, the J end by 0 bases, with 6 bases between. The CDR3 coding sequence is TGTGCCAGCAGCTGGACTTCGAACACCGGGGAGCTGTTTTTT. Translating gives CASSWTSNTGELFF.

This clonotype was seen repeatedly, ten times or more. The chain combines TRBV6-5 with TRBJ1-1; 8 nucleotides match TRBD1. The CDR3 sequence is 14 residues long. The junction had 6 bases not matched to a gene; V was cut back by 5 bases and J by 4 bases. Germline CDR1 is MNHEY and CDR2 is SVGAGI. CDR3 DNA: TGTGCCAGCAGTCAAGGACAGGGAAGCACTGAAGCTTTCTTT. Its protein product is CASSQGQGSTEAFF.

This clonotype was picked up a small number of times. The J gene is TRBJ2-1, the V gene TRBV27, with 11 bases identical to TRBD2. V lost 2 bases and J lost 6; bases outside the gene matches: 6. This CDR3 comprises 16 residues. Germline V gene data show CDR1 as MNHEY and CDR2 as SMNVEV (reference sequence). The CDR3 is CASSLGTSGPSNEQFF. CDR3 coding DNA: TGTGCCAGCAGTTTAGGGACTAGCGGTCCCTCCAATGAGCAGTTCTTC.

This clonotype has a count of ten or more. CDR3 DNA: TGTGCCAGCAGCTTAGACCTAGAGGGGGGGGCCTACAATGAGCAGTTCTTC. It encodes CASSLDLEGGAYNEQFF. The V and J genes are TRBV7-6 and TRBJ2-1; tentative D call: TRBD2 (7 bases). The CDR3 has 17 amino acids. Germline CDR1 SGHVS, CDR2 FNYEAQ. With 1 base removed from V and 2 bases from J, the gap between germline ends came to 15 bases.

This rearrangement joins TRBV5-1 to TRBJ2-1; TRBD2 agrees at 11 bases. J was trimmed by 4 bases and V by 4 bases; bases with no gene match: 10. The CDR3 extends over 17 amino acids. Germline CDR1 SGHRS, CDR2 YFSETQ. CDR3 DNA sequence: TGCGCCAGCAGCATAGGACTAGCGGGCGGAATGTACAATGAGCAGTTCTTC. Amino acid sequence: CASSIGLAGGMYNEQFF.

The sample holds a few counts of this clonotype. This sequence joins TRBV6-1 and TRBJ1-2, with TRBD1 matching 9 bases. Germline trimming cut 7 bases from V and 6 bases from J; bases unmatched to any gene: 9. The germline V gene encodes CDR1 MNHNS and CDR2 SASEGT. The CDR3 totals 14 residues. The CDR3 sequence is CASKPDRGGHGYTF. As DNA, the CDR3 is TGTGCCAGCAAACCCGACAGGGGGGGCCATGGCTACACCTTC.

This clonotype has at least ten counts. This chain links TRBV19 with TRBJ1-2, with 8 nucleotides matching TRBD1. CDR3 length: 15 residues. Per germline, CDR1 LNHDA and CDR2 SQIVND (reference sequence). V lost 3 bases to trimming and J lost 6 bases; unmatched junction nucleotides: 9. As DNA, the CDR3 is TGTGCCAGTAGTATCGCGACAGGGGCTTCGGATGGCTACACCTTC. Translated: CASSIATGASDGYTF. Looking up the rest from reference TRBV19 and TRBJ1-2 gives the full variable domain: DGGITQSPKYLFRKEGQNVTLSCEQNLNHDAMYWYRQDPGQGLRLIYYSQIVNDFQKGDIAEGYSVSREKKESFPLTVTSAQKNPTAFYLCASSIATGASDGYTFGSGTRLTVV.

CDR3 region: CASSRDTRETQYF. The CDR3 DNA sequence: TGTGCCAGCAGCAGGGACACTCGAGAGACCCAGTACTTC. This chain connects TRBV7-9 to TRBJ2-5, with TRBD1 as a possible D gene (6 bases). Germline CDR1 and CDR2: SEHNR and FQNEAQ (reference sequence). Trimming left V 5 bases short and J 4 bases short, with 11 bases between. The CDR3 contains 13 residues.

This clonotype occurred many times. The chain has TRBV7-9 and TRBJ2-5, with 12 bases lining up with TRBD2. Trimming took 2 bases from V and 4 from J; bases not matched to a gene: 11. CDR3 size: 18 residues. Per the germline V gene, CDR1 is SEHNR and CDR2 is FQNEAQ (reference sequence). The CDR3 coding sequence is TGTGCCAGCAGCTTATTGACTAGCGGGGGCCCCGATGGAGAGACCCAGTACTTC. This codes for CASSLLTSGGPDGETQYF.

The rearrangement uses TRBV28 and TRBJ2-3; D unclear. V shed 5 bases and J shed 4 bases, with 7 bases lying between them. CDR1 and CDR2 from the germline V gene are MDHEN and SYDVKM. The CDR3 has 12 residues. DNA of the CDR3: TGTGCCAGCAGTCCTCTCCCAGATACGCAGTATTTT. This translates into CASSPLPDTQYF.

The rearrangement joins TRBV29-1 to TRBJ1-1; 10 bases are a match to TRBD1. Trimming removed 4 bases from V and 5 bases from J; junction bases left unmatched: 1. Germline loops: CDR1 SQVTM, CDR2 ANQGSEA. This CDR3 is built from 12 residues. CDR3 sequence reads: CSVAGQGTEAFF. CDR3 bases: TGCAGCGTTGCGGGACAGGGGACTGAAGCTTTCTTT.

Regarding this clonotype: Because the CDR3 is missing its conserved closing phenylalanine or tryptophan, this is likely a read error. The CDR3 sequence is CASSLSGLNQPQHL. The CDR3 DNA reads as TGTGCCAGCAGCTTATCAGGGTTGAATCAGCCCCAGCATCTT. The chain employs TRBV7-4 and TRBJ1-5; tentatively, D is TRBD1 (5 bases). Germline assignment: CDR1 SGHVT and CDR2 SQSDAQ. Trimming removed 2 bases from V and 4 bases from J, with 9 bases in between. This CDR3 has 14 residues.

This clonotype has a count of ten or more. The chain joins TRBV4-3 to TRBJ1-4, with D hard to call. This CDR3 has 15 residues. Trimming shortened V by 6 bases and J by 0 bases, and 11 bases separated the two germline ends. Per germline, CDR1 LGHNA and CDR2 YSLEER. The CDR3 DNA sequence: TGCGCCAGCAGTCGGGTTGAGGCAACTAATGAAAAACTGTTTTTT. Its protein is CASSRVEATNEKLFF.

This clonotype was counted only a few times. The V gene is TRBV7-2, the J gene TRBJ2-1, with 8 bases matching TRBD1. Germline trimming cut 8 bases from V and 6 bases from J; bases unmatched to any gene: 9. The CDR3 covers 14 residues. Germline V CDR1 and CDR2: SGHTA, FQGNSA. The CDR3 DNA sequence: TGTGCCAGCTTACGGACAGGGATGAGCAATGAGCAGTTCTTC. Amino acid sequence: CASLRTGMSNEQFF.

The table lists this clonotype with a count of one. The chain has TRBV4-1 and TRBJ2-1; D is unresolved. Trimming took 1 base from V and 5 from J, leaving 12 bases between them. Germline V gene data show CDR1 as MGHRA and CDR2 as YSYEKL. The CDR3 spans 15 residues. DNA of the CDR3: TGCGCCAGCAGCCAAGTCCTCGACGACAACAATGAGCAGTTCTTC. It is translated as CASSQVLDDNNEQFF.

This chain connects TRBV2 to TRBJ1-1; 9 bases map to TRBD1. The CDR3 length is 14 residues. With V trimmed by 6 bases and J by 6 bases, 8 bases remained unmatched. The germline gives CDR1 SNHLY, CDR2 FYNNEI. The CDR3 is CASRTGGVIAEAFF. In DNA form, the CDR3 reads TGTGCCAGCAGGACAGGGGGAGTCATCGCTGAAGCTTTCTTT.